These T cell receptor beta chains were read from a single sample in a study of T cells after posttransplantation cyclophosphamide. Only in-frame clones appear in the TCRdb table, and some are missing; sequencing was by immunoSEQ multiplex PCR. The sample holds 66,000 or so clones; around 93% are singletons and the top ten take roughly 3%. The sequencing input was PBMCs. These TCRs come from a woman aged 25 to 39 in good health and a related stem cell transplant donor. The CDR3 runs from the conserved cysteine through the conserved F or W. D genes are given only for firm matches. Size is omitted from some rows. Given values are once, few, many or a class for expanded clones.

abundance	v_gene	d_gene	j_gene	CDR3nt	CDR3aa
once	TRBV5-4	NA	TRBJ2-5	TGTGCCAGCAGCCCGAACTCGGAAGAGACCCAGTACTTC	CASSPNSEETQYF
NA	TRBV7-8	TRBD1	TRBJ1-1	TGTGCCAGCAGCGTAACCCGACAGGGCGTCACTGAAGCTTTCTTT	CASSVTRQGVTEAFF
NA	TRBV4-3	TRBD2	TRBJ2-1	TGCGCCAGCAGCCAGGAATTAGCGGGGGCGGTCTACAATGAGCAGTTCTTC	CASSQELAGAVYNEQFF
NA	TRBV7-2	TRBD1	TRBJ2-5	TGTGCCAGCAGCTTATTGGGGACAGAAGAGACCCAGTACTTC	CASSLLGTEETQYF
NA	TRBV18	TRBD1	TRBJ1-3	TGTGCCAGCTCAGCGAGGACAGGACATGGAAACACCATATATTTT	CASSARTGHGNTIYF
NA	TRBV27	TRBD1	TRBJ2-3	TGTGCCAGCAGCTCACTGGACAGGACAGATACGCAGTATTTT	CASSSLDRTDTQYF
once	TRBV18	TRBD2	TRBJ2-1	TGTGCCAGCTCTCTAGATCGGACTAGCGGGGGGGCTAATGAGCAGTTCTTC	CASSLDRTSGGANEQFF
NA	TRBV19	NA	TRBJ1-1	TGTGCCAGTAGTATAGAACTCAGGGGCACTGAAGCTTTCTTT	CASSIELRGTEAFF
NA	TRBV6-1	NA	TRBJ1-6	TGTGCCAGCAGTGCGGTTGGGCAGATATATAATTCACCCCTCCACTTT	CASSAVGQIYNSPLHF
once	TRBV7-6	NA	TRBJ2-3	TGTGCCAGCAGCGGGACTGTTACAGATACGCAGTATTTT	CASSGTVTDTQYF
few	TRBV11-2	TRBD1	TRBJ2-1	TGTGCCAGCACCGCGCGGGACAGGACCAACAATGAGCAGTTCTTC	CASTARDRTNNEQFF
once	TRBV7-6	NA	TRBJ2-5	TGTGCCAGCAGCTTAGAATGGCGGGGAGAGACCCAGTACTTC	CASSLEWRGETQYF
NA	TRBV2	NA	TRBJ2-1	TGTGCCAGCACTAGCGATCGCCACAATGAGCAGTTCTTC	CASTSDRHNEQFF
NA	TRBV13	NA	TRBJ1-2	TGTGCCAGCACCAGGATGCAAAACTATGGCTACACCTTC	CASTRMQNYGYTF
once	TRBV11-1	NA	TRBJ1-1	TGTGCCAGCAGCACCTCATTGCGGGGGCCGACTGAAGCTTTCTTT	CASSTSLRGPTEAFF
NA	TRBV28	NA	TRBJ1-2	TGTGCCAGCAGTTTATGGGGGGGCCGGGGCTACACCTTC	CASSLWGGRGYTF
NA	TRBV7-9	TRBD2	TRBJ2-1	TGTGCCAGCAGCCCCCGCGGCGGGGGATCCTTGGGGCAGTTCTTC	CASSPRGGGSLGQFF
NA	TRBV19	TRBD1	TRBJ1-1	TGTGCCAGTAGTAACCGACAGGGTTGGCGCACTGAAGCTTTCTTT	CASSNRQGWRTEAFF
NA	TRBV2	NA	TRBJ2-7	TGTGCCAGCAGTGTTTTTGGAGGTAACGAGCAGTACTTC	CASSVFGGNEQYF
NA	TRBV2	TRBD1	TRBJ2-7	TGTGCCAGCAGTGAGCGGACAGGAGTCTACGAGCAGTACTTC	CASSERTGVYEQYF
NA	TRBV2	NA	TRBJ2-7	TGTGCCAGCAGTGACCGAGTAGGAACCTACGAGCAGTACTTC	CASSDRVGTYEQYF
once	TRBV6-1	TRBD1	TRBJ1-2	TGTGCCAGCAGCCCGGGACAGGACCGGAGGGGCTACACCTTC	CASSPGQDRRGYTF
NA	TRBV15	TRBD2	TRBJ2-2	TGTGCCGCACATAATGGGCTAGCGGGGGGGCCTGGCGGGGAGCTGTTTTTT	CAAHNGLAGGPGGELFF
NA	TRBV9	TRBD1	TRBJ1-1	TGTGCCAGCAGCGTAGACCTTCAGGGGGACACTGAAGCTTTCTTT	CASSVDLQGDTEAFF
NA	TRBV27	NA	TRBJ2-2	TGTGCCAGCAGTTTATTTGGTCGGGCGAACACCGGGGAGCTGTTTTTT	CASSLFGRANTGELFF
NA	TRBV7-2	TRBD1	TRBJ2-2	TGTGCCAGCAGTTCGGGACAGCCAAACACCGGGGAGCTGTTTTTT	CASSSGQPNTGELFF
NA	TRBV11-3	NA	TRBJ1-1	TGTGCCAGCAGCCAAACAGGGAGATCGAACACTGAAGCTTTCTTT	CASSQTGRSNTEAFF
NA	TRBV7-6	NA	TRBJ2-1	TGTGCCAGCAGCTTGGGACGAGGGGACAATGAGCAGTTCTTC	CASSLGRGDNEQFF
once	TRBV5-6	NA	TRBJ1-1	TGTGCCAGCAGCTTGGGATCCGGAGAAGCTTTCTTT	CASSLGSGEAFF
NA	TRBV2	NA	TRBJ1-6	TGTGCCAGCAGGGGTCCGGGAACCCGGGATAATTCACCCCTCCACTTT	CASRGPGTRDNSPLHF
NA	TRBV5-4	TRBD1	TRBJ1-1	TGTGCCAGCATCACCGGGACAGGAGAAGCTTTCTTT	CASITGTGEAFF
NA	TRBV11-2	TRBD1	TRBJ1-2	TGTGCCAGCAGCCCGGGGACAGGGGTAAACTATGGCTACACCTTC	CASSPGTGVNYGYTF
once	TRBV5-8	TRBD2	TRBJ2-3	TGTGCCAGCAGCCGGGGACTAGCGGGGGCAGATACGCAGTATTTT	CASSRGLAGADTQYF
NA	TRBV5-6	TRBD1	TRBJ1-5	TGTGCCAGCAGCTTGGGGGGACAGGGGTTACAGCCCCAGCATTTT	CASSLGGQGLQPQHF
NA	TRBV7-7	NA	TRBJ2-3	TGTGCCAGCAGCTTAGCTCGCACAGATACGCAGTATTTT	CASSLARTDTQYF
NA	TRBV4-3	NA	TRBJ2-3	TGCGCCAGCAGCCAGGAACTAGCCGCAGATACGCAGTATTTT	CASSQELAADTQYF
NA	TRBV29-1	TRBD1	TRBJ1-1	TGCAGCGTTGCCATGACAGGGCGCACTGAAGCTTTCTTT	CSVAMTGRTEAFF
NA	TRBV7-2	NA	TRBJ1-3	TGTGCCAGCAGCCCTTGGGGGAGCTCTGGAAACACCATATATTTT	CASSPWGSSGNTIYF
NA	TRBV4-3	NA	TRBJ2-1	TGCGCCAGCAGCCAAGCTGCAGGGGCCGCATCCTACTCCTACAATGAGCAGTTCTTC	CASSQAAGAASYSYNEQFF
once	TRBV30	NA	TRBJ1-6	TGTGCCTGGAGTGTAAACGGCCAGGGGTCACCCCTCCACTTT	CAWSVNGQGSPLHF
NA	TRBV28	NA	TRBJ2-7	TGTGCCAGCAGTCCCCCGGGCCTTTATACGGGGCAGTACTTC	CASSPPGLYTGQYF
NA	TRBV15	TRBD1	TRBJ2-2	TGTGCCACCAGCAGTGCGGACAGGTCGATGACCGGGGAGCTGTTTTTT	CATSSADRSMTGELFF